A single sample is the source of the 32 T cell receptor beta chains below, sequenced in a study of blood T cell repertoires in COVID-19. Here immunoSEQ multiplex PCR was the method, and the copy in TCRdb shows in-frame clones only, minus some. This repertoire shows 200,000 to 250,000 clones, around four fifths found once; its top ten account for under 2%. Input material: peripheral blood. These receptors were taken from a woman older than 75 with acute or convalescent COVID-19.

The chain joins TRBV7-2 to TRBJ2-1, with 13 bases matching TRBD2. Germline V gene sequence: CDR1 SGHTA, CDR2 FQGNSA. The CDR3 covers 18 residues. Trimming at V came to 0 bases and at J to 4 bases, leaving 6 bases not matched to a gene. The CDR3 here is CASSLALGTSGAYNEQFF. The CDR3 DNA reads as TGTGCCAGCAGCTTAGCGCTTGGGACTAGCGGGGCTTACAATGAGCAGTTCTTC.

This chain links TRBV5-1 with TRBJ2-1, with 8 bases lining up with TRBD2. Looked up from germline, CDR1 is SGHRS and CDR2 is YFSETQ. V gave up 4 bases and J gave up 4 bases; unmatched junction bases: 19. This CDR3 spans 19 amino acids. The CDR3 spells CASSPQGSRGVEIYNEQFF. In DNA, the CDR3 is TGCGCCAGCAGCCCCCAGGGGTCGCGGGGGGTCGAGATTTACAATGAGCAGTTCTTC.

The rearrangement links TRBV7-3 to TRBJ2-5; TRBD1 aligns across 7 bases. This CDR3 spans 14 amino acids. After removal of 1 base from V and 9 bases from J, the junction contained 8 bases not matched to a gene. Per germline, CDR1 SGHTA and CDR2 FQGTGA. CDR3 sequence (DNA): TGTGCCAGCAGCTTAATGGGGGCGAGGGGGCCCCAGTACTTC. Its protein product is CASSLMGARGPQYF. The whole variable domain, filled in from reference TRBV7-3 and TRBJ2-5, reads GAGVSQTPSNKVTEKGKYVELRCDPISGHTALYWYRQSLGQGPEFLIYFQGTGAADDSGLPNDRFFAVRPEGSVSTLKIQRTERGDSAVYLCASSLMGARGPQYFGPGTRLLVL.

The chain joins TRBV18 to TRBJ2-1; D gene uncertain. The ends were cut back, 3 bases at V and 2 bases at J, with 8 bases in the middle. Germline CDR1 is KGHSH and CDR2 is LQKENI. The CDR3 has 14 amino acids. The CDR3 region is CASSPTSAYNEQFF. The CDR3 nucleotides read TGTGCCAGCTCACCTACGTCGGCCTACAATGAGCAGTTCTTC.

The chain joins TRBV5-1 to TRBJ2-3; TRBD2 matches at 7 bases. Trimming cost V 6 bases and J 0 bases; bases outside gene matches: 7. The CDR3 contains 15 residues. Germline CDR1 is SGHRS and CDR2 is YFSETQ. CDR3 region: CASTWASGSTDTQYF. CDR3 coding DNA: TGCGCCAGCACGTGGGCTAGCGGCAGCACAGATACGCAGTATTTT.

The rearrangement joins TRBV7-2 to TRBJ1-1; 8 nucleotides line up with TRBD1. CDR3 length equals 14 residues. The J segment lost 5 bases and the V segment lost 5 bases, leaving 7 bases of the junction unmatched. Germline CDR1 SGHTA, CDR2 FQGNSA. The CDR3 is CASSPRQGRTEAFF. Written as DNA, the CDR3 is TGTGCCAGCAGCCCTAGACAGGGGAGGACTGAAGCTTTCTTT.

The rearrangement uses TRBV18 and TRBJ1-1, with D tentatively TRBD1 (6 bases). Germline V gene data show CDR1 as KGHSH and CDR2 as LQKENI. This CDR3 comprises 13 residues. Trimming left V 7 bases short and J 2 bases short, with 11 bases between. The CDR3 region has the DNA TGTGCCAGCTTCTTGGGACAAAACACTGAAGCTTTCTTT. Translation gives CASFLGQNTEAFF.

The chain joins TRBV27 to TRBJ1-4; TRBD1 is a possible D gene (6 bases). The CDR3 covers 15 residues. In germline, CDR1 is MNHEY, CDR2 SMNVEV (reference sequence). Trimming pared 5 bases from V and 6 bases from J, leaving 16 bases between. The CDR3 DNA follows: TGTGCCAGCAGTCACCGGACAGATCCTTATGAAAAACTGTTTTTT. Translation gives CASSHRTDPYEKLFF.

The CDR3 nucleotides read TGTGCCAGCAGGGAACTAGCGGGAGTCAACGAGCAGTACTTC. The encoded protein is CASRELAGVNEQYF. The V call is TRBV28, the J call TRBJ2-7; 11 bases align to TRBD2. The CDR3 has 14 amino acids. Trimming cost V 6 bases and J 5 bases; bases outside gene matches: 6. Germline-derived CDR1 and CDR2 are MDHEN and SYDVKM.

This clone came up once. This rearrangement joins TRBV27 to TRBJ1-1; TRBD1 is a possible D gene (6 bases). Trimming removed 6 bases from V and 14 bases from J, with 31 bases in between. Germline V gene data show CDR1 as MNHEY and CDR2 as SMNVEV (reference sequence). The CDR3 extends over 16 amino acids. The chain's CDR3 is CASSPSGRGSLLSKFF. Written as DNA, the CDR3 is TGTGCCAGCAGCCCGTCGGGCAGGGGCTCACTCCTGTCGAAGTTCTTT.

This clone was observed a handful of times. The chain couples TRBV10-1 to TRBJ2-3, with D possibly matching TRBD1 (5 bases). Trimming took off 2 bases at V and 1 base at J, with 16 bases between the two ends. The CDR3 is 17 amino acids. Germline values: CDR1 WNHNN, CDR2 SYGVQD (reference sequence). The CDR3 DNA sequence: TGCGCCAGCAGTGAGCCTGGACACCCCGGGTGCACAGATACGCAGTATTTT. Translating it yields CASSEPGHPGCTDTQYF.

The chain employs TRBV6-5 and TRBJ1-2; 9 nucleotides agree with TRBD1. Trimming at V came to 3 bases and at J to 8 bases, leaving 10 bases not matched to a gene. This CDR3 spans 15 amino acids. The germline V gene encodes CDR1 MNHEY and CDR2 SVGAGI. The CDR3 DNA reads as TGTGCCAGCAGTTATTCCCGGACAGGGGCGGTAGGCTACACCTTC. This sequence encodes CASSYSRTGAVGYTF.

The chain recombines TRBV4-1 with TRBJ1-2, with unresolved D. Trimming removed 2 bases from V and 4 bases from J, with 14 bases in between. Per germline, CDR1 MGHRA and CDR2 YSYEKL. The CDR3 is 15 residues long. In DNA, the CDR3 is TGCGCCAGCAGCCAATCACAGAGAGAAAGCTATGGCTACACCTTC. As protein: CASSQSQRESYGYTF.

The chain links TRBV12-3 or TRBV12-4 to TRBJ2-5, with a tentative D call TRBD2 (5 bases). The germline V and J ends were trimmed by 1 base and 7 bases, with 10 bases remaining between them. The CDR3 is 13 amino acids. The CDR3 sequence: CASSLGLAGTQYF. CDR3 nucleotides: TGTGCCAGCAGTTTAGGGCTAGCCGGGACCCAGTACTTC.

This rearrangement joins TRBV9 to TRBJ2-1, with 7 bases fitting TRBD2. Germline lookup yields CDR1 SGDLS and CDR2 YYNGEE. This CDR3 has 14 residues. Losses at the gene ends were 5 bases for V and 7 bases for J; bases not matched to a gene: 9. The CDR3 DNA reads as TGTGCCAGCAGACCTCTAGCGGAAGTAAATGAGCAGTTCTTC. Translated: CASRPLAEVNEQFF.

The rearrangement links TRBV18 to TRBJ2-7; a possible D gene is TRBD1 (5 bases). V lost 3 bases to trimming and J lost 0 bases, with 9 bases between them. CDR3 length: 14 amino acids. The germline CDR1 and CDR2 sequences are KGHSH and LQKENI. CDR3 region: CASSPTGASYEQYF. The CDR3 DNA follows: TGTGCCAGCTCACCCACAGGCGCCTCCTACGAGCAGTACTTC.

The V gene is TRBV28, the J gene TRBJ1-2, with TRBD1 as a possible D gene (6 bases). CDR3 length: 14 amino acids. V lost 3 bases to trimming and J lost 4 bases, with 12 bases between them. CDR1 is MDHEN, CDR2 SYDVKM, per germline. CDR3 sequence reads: CASSFRGASYGYTF. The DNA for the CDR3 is TGTGCCAGCAGTTTCCGGGGGGCGAGCTATGGCTACACCTTC.

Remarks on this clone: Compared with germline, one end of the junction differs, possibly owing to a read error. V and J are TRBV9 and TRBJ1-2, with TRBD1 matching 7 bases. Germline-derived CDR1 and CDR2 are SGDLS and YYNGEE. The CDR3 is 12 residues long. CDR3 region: CASSAPGQITRF. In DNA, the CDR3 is TGTGCCAGCAGCGCGCCGGGACAGATCACCCGCTTC. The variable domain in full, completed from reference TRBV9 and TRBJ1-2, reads DSGVTQTPKHLITATGQRVTLRCSPRSGDLSVYWYQQSLDQGLQFLIQYYNGEERAKGNILERFSAQQFPDLHSELNLSSLELGDSALYFCASSAPGQITRFGSGTRLTVV.

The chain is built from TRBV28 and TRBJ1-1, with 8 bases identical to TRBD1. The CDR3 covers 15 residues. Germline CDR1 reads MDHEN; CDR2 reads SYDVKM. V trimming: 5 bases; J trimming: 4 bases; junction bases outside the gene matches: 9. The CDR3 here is CASSTQGAESTEAFF. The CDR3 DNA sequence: TGTGCCAGCAGTACTCAGGGGGCAGAAAGCACTGAAGCTTTCTTT.

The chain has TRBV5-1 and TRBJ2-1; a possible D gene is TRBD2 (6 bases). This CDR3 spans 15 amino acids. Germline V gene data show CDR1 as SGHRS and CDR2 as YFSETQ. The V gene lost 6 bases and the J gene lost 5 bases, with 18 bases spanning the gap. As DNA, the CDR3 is TGCGCCAGCACCCGAAGCCCTAGCGACAACAATGAGCAGTTCTTC. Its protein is CASTRSPSDNNEQFF.

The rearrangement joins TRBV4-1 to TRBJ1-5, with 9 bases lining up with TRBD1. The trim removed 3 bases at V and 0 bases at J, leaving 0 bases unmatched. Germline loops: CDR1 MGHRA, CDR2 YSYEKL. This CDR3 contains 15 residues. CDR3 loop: CASSQGQGSNQPQHF. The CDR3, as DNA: TGCGCCAGCAGCCAGGGACAGGGTAGCAATCAGCCCCAGCATTTT.

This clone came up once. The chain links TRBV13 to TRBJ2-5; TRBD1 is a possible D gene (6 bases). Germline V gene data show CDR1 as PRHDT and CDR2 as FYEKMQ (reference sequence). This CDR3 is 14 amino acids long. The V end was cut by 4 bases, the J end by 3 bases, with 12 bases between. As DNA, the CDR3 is TGTGCCAGCAGCTCCTTCAGGGGAAAAGAGACCCAGTACTTC. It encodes CASSSFRGKETQYF.

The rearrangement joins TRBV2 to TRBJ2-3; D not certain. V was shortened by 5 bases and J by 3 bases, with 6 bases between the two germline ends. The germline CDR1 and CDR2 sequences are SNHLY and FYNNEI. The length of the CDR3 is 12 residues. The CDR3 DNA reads TGTGCCAGCAGTCAGACAACAGATACGCAGTATTTT. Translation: CASSQTTDTQYF.

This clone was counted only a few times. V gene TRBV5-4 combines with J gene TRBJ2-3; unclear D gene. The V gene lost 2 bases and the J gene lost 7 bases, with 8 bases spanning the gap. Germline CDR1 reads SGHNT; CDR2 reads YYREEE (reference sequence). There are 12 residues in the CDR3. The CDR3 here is CASSLTENTQYF. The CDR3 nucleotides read TGTGCCAGCAGCTTAACGGAGAATACGCAGTATTTT.

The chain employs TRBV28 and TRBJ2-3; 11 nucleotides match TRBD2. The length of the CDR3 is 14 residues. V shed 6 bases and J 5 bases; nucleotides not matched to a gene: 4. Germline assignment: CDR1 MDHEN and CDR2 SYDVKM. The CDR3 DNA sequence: TGTGCCAGCAGCTTAGCGGGAGGGATAGATACGCAGTATTTT. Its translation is CASSLAGGIDTQYF.

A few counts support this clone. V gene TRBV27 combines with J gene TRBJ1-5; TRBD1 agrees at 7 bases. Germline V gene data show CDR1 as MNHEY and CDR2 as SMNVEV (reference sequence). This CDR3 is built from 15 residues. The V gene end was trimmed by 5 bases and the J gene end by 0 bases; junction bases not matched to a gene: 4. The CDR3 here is CASSPGTVSNQPQHF. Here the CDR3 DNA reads TGTGCCAGCAGTCCCGGGACAGTTAGCAATCAGCCCCAGCATTTT.

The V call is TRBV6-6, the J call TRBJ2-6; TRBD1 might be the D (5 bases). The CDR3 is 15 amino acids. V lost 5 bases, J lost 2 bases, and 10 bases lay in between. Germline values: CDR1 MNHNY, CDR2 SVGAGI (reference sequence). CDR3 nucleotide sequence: TGTGCCAGCAGTCCCAAGGGGACTGGGGCCAACGTCCTGACTTTC. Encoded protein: CASSPKGTGANVLTF.

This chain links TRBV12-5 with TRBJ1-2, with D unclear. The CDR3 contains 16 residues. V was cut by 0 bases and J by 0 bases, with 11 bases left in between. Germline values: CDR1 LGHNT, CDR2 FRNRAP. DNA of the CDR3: TGTGCTAGTGGTTTGGTACTAGGGCAGGCTAACTATGGCTACACCTTC. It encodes CASGLVLGQANYGYTF.

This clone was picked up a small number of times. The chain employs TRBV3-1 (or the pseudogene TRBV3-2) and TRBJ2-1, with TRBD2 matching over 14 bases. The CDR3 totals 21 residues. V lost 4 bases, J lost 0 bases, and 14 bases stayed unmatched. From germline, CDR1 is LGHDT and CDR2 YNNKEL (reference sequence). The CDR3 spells CASSPRVSGLAGESSYNEQFF. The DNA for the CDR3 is TGTGCCAGCAGCCCACGGGTCTCGGGACTAGCGGGGGAGAGCTCCTACAATGAGCAGTTCTTC.

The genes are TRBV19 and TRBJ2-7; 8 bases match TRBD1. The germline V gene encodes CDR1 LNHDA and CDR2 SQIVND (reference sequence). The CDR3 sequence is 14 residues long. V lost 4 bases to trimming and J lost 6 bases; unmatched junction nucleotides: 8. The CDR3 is CASSSLDRDREQYF. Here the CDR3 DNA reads TGTGCCAGTAGTAGCCTGGACAGGGACCGCGAGCAGTACTTC.

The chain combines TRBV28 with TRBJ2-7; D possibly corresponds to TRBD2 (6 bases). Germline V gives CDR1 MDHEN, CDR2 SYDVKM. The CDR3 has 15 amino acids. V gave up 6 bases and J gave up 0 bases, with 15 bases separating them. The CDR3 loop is CASSRPGESSYEQYF. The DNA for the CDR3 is TGTGCCAGCAGCCGCCCGGGGGAGAGCTCCTACGAGCAGTACTTC.

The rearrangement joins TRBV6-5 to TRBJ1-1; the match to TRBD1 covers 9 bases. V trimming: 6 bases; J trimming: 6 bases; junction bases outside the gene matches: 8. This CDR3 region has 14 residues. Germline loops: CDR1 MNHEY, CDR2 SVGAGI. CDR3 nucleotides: TGTGCCAGCAGACGAGGACAGGGGATGCCTGAAGCTTTCTTT. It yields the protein CASRRGQGMPEAFF.